Presented here are 31 T cell receptor beta chains from one specimen sequenced in a study of blood T cell repertoires in COVID-19 (dated by TCRdb to about 2020). Library construction relied on the immunoSEQ multiplex PCR assay. TCRdb's version of the immuneACCESS table is confined to in-frame rearrangements and falls short of the full clone set. An unresolved V gene accounts for under half of the shortfall where checked; the remainder is of unknown origin. The sample records some 200,000 clones, under 85% of which are singletons. About 7.8% of the sample is in the top ten clones. Sequenced sample: peripheral blood. These receptors were obtained from a woman older than 75 with COVID-19, enrolled during active disease.

The chain uses TRBV5-6 and TRBJ2-2; possibly TRBD1 for D (6 bases). Germline V gives CDR1 SGHDT, CDR2 YYEEEE. The V end was cut by 2 bases, the J end by 0 bases, with 11 bases between. This CDR3 is built from 16 residues. Written as DNA, the CDR3 is TGTGCCAGCAGCTTTTTGGGGGCTTCGAACACCGGGGAGCTGTTTTTT. As protein: CASSFLGASNTGELFF.

The rearrangement links TRBV6-1 to TRBJ1-2, with D unclear. Germline values: CDR1 MNHNS, CDR2 SASEGT. V gave up 3 bases and J gave up 5 bases, with 13 bases separating them. This CDR3 is 14 amino acids long. CDR3 nucleotides: TGTGCCAGCAGTGACGGTAGTCACGATTATGGCTACACCTTC. Its protein is CASSDGSHDYGYTF.

This chain's CDR3 is CASSKRGGLEETQYF. The DNA of the CDR3 is TGTGCCAGTTCAAAACGGGGGGGCCTGGAGGAGACCCAGTACTTC. The chain has TRBV19 and TRBJ2-5; 8 bases are a match to TRBD2. Germline loops: CDR1 LNHDA, CDR2 SQIVND (reference sequence). This CDR3 has 15 residues. Losses at the gene ends were 8 bases for V and 5 bases for J; bases not matched to a gene: 13.

This rearrangement joins TRBV6-5 to TRBJ1-2; no definite D call. Deletions cut 5 bases from V and 8 bases from J, with 15 bases between. The CDR3 contains 13 residues. Germline lookup yields CDR1 MNHEY and CDR2 SVGAGI. As DNA, the CDR3 is TGTGCCAGCAGTACCGCCCGGGGTCGCGGCTACACCTTC. Protein product: CASSTARGRGYTF.

The CDR3 reads CASSFTGYGYTF. As DNA, the CDR3 is TGTGCCAGCAGCTTTACAGGGTATGGCTACACCTTC. The rearrangement links TRBV11-2 to TRBJ1-2; D is perhaps TRBD1 (6 bases). Per germline, CDR1 SGHAT and CDR2 FQNNGV. The CDR3 is 12 residues long. V was shortened by 3 bases and J by 5 bases, with 7 bases between the two germline ends.

V is TRBV7-2 and J is TRBJ2-1; TRBD1 is a possible D gene (5 bases). Looked up from germline, CDR1 is SGHTA and CDR2 is FQGNSA. The V and J ends lost 5 bases and 9 bases respectively, with 17 bases between them. The CDR3 consists of 14 residues. The CDR3 DNA sequence: TGTGCCAGCAGCCGCATTCACTCAGGGTTTGAGCAGTTCTTC. Translated: CASSRIHSGFEQFF.

The rearrangement joins TRBV2 to TRBJ2-1, with D perhaps matching TRBD2 (5 bases). Germline V CDR1 and CDR2: SNHLY, FYNNEI. There are 15 residues in the CDR3. V gave up 5 bases and J gave up 6 bases, with 17 bases separating them. This chain's CDR3 is CASSPRAGIGNEQFF. The CDR3, as DNA: TGTGCCAGCAGTCCTAGGGCGGGTATTGGCAATGAGCAGTTCTTC. Variable domain in full (rest from reference TRBV2 and TRBJ2-1): EPEVTQTPSHQVTQMGQEVILRCVPISNHLYFYWYRQILGQKVEFLVSFYNNEISEKSEIFDDQFSVERPDGSNFTLKIRSTKLEDSAMYFCASSPRAGIGNEQFFGPGTRLTVL.

V gene TRBV19 combines with J gene TRBJ2-1, with TRBD2 identical over 8 bases. This CDR3 is built from 13 residues. Germline V gene data show CDR1 as LNHDA and CDR2 as SQIVND (reference sequence). Unmatched junction bases numbered 6, after V lost 4 bases and J lost 10 bases. As DNA, the CDR3 is TGTGCCAGTAGTACCCCGGGGGGGACAGAGCAGTTCTTC. The encoded protein is CASSTPGGTEQFF. Full variable domain (rest looked up from reference TRBV19 and TRBJ2-1): DGGITQSPKYLFRKEGQNVTLSCEQNLNHDAMYWYRQDPGQGLRLIYYSQIVNDFQKGDIAEGYSVSREKKESFPLTVTSAQKNPTAFYLCASSTPGGTEQFFGPGTRLTVL.

This clone was recorded once. The chain employs TRBV2 and TRBJ1-1; TRBD1 agrees at 9 bases. The CDR3 spans 14 residues. The junction had 3 bases not matched to a gene; V was cut back by 6 bases and J by 1 base. Germline CDR1 is SNHLY and CDR2 is FYNNEI. The chain's CDR3 is CASRTGGRNTEAFF. CDR3 coding DNA: TGTGCCAGCAGGACAGGGGGACGGAACACTGAAGCTTTCTTT.

The chain couples TRBV5-4 to TRBJ2-1; 8 bases are a match to TRBD1. V lost 5 bases and J lost 3; bases outside the gene matches: 10. This CDR3 has 16 residues. The germline gives CDR1 SGHNT, CDR2 YYREEE (reference sequence). In DNA form, the CDR3 reads TGTGCCAGCAGTAAACCCCAGGGGGCCTACTACAATGAGCAGTTCTTC. Translation: CASSKPQGAYYNEQFF.

The gene calls are TRBV4-1 and TRBJ2-7; 8 positions match TRBD2. CDR1 is MGHRA and CDR2 is YSYEKL in the germline V gene. The V and J ends lost 10 bases and 2 bases, in that order; junction bases with no gene match: 19. CDR3 size: 17 residues. Here the CDR3 DNA reads TGCGCCAACTCGGTGGCGGGAGGCCTACTCGTCCCCTACGAGCAGTACTTC. This translates into CANSVAGGLLVPYEQYF.

The chain joins TRBV6-2 or TRBV6-3 to TRBJ1-1, with 7 bases that match TRBD1. The germline CDR1 and CDR2 sequences are MNHEY and SVGEGT. CDR3 size: 14 residues. Losses at the gene ends were 6 bases for V and 4 bases for J; bases not matched to a gene: 8. CDR3 sequence: CASSRNTGATEAFF. The CDR3 coding sequence is TGTGCCAGCAGCCGAAACACAGGGGCCACTGAAGCTTTCTTT.

This clone was detected only a few times. This chain joins TRBV6-5 and TRBJ1-3; D might be TRBD1 (5 bases). This CDR3 spans 13 amino acids. V gave up 5 bases and J gave up 3 bases, with 8 bases separating them. CDR1 MNHEY and CDR2 SVGAGI come from the germline V gene. The CDR3 DNA is TGTGCCAGCAGTCAGCAGGGTGGAAACACCATATATTTT. It specifies CASSQQGGNTIYF.

The V call is TRBV18, the J call TRBJ1-2, with D unclear. The length of the CDR3 is 14 residues. Germline lookup yields CDR1 KGHSH and CDR2 LQKENI. Trimming left V 1 base short and J 2 bases short, with 8 bases between. In DNA form, the CDR3 reads TGTGCCAGCTCACCACTCGCAGAAAACTATGGCTACACCTTC. It is translated as CASSPLAENYGYTF.

The chain recombines TRBV7-9 with TRBJ1-2, with a possible D match to TRBD1 (6 bases). The CDR3 runs 14 residues. V gave up 3 bases and J gave up 6 bases, with 14 bases separating them. Per the germline V gene, CDR1 is SEHNR and CDR2 is FQNEAQ (reference sequence). The CDR3 region has the DNA TGTGCCAGCAGCTTCGGCGGGGGCCTCGATGGCTACACCTTC. Translating it yields CASSFGGGLDGYTF.

V and J are TRBV4-1 and TRBJ2-7; a possible D gene is TRBD1 (6 bases). The CDR3 extends over 15 amino acids. The germline V gene has CDR1 MGHRA and CDR2 YSYEKL. V was shortened by 1 base and J by 6 bases, with 16 bases between the two germline ends. DNA for the CDR3: TGCGCCAGCAGCCAAGCCGGGACAACCCTTCGCGAGCAGTACTTC. The encoded protein is CASSQAGTTLREQYF.

The J gene is TRBJ1-6, the V gene TRBV6-2 or TRBV6-3; TRBD1 matches 7 bases. The germline gives CDR1 MNHEY, CDR2 SVGEGT. The CDR3 is made up of 14 amino acids. V was pared by 6 bases and J by 9 bases, with 8 bases of the junction left unmatched. The CDR3 spells CASSRQGPISPLHF. CDR3 nucleotide sequence: TGTGCCAGCAGCCGACAGGGCCCCATTTCACCCCTCCACTTT.

The J gene is TRBJ2-3, the V gene TRBV28; the D is unclear. Germline values: CDR1 MDHEN, CDR2 SYDVKM. V was shortened by 6 bases and J by 2 bases, with 12 bases between the two germline ends. The CDR3 has 14 residues. The chain's CDR3 is CASRTPEFTDTQYF. The CDR3, as DNA: TGTGCCAGCAGAACACCGGAGTTCACAGATACGCAGTATTTT.

This clone was recorded only once. This chain connects TRBV4-1 to TRBJ1-3; D ambiguous. V lost 5 bases and J lost 7, with 9 bases in between. The CDR3 runs to 12 residues. Germline V gene data show CDR1 as MGHRA and CDR2 as YSYEKL. CDR3 sequence: CASSNPGNTIYF. CDR3 nucleotide sequence: TGCGCCAGCAGCAACCCGGGTAACACCATATATTTT.

J is TRBJ1-2 and V is TRBV18, with D tentatively TRBD1 (6 bases). V was pared by 6 bases and J by 8 bases, with 16 bases between. Germline lookup yields CDR1 KGHSH and CDR2 LQKENI. The CDR3 has 13 residues. The CDR3 reads CASSPAQGEGYTF. The CDR3, as DNA: TGTGCCAGCTCCCCCGCACAGGGAGAGGGCTACACCTTC.

V usage is TRBV11-2 and J usage is TRBJ1-1; 9 bases match TRBD1. The trim removed 3 bases at V and 0 bases at J, leaving 5 bases unmatched. Germline CDR1 SGHAT, CDR2 FQNNGV. CDR3 length equals 16 residues. The CDR3 coding sequence is TGTGCCAGCAGCTTGGGACAGGGCGGAATGAACACTGAAGCTTTCTTT. Protein product: CASSLGQGGMNTEAFF.

This sequence joins TRBV4-1 and TRBJ1-5; TRBD1 matches 7 bases. CDR1 is MGHRA, CDR2 YSYEKL, per germline. Germline trimming cut 0 bases from V and 6 bases from J; bases unmatched to any gene: 11. The CDR3 covers 17 residues. The CDR3 region has the DNA TGCGCCAGCAGCCAAGAGTCGACGGGACAGATTTCTCAGCCCCAGCATTTT. Amino acid sequence: CASSQESTGQISQPQHF.

V is TRBV19 and J is TRBJ1-1; 7 nucleotides line up with TRBD1. J gave up 1 base and V 10 bases, and 6 bases lay outside the gene matches. CDR3 length: 13 residues. Germline loops: CDR1 LNHDA, CDR2 SQIVND (reference sequence). The CDR3 reads CATRGQQNTEAFF. The CDR3 DNA reads as TGTGCCACCCGGGGACAGCAGAACACTGAAGCTTTCTTT.

J is TRBJ1-5 and V is TRBV19; perhaps TRBD1 as D (5 bases). Between the trimmed V and J ends, which lost 4 bases and 15 bases, there was a span of 34 bases. The CDR3 length is 18 residues. CDR1 LNHDA and CDR2 SQIVND come from the germline V gene (reference sequence). The CDR3 sequence: CASSTVMAFQGNTPGWHF. CDR3 sequence (DNA): TGTGCCAGTAGTACCGTAATGGCCTTCCAGGGAAATACCCCCGGATGGCATTTT.

This clone showed up just a few times. V usage is TRBV2 and J usage is TRBJ2-7, with 7 nucleotides matching TRBD1. Germline V gene data show CDR1 as SNHLY and CDR2 as FYNNEI. V lost 7 bases to trimming and J lost 3 bases; unmatched junction nucleotides: 9. The CDR3 consists of 14 residues. The CDR3 region has the DNA TGTGCCAGCATTAGGACAGGCGCTGGCTACGAGCAGTACTTC. It translates to CASIRTGAGYEQYF.

The V and J genes are TRBV6-5 and TRBJ2-1; tentative D call: TRBD2 (5 bases). CDR3 length: 11 residues. V shed 6 bases and J shed 10 bases, with 10 bases lying between them. The germline V gene has CDR1 MNHEY and CDR2 SVGAGI. The CDR3 reads CASRYPGEQFF. The CDR3 nucleotides are TGTGCCAGCAGATACCCGGGGGAGCAGTTCTTC.

This CDR3 is CASSFAGIGYTF. As DNA, the CDR3 is TGTGCCAGCAGTTTCGCAGGGATCGGCTACACCTTC. This chain connects TRBV27 to TRBJ1-2, with D maybe TRBD1 (5 bases). The germline CDR1 and CDR2 sequences are MNHEY and SMNVEV (reference sequence). V was shortened by 3 bases and J by 8 bases, with 10 bases between the two germline ends. The CDR3 contains 12 residues.

This clone was detected a few times. The CDR3 loop reads CASSLAAPDGYTF. The CDR3 nucleotides are TGTGCCAGCAGCTTAGCGGCCCCTGATGGCTACACCTTC. This sequence joins TRBV7-9 and TRBJ1-2; D gene uncertain. The V gene lost 0 bases and the J gene lost 6 bases, with 8 bases spanning the gap. This CDR3 contains 13 residues. Germline V gene lookup returns CDR1 SEHNR and CDR2 FQNEAQ (reference sequence).

V is TRBV19 and J is TRBJ1-5, with a tentative D call TRBD1 (6 bases). V was clipped by 5 bases and J by 5 bases, with 10 bases between them. The germline CDR1 and CDR2 sequences are LNHDA and SQIVND (reference sequence). This CDR3 spans 13 amino acids. CDR3 residues: CASSRNRDQPQHF. CDR3 nucleotides: TGTGCCAGTAGTCGGAACAGGGATCAGCCCCAGCATTTT. Looking up the rest from reference TRBV19 and TRBJ1-5 gives the full variable domain: DGGITQSPKYLFRKEGQNVTLSCEQNLNHDAMYWYRQDPGQGLRLIYYSQIVNDFQKGDIAEGYSVSREKKESFPLTVTSAQKNPTAFYLCASSRNRDQPQHFGDGTRLSIL.

The chain recombines TRBV5-1 with TRBJ2-3; 10 positions match TRBD1. The germline CDR1 and CDR2 sequences are SGHRS and YFSETQ. V lost 0 bases and J lost 4; bases outside the gene matches: 11. The CDR3 has 18 amino acids. CDR3 residues: CASSLGDRGSTGPDTQYF. The CDR3 DNA reads TGCGCCAGCAGCTTGGGGGACAGGGGATCGACGGGGCCAGATACGCAGTATTTT.

The chain has TRBV5-1 and TRBJ2-3, with a weak D call TRBD2 (5 bases). Germline-derived CDR1 and CDR2 are SGHRS and YFSETQ. The V and J ends lost 5 bases and 0 bases respectively, with 13 bases between them. This CDR3 has 15 amino acids. CDR3 DNA: TGCGCCAGCAGACTAGACACATTTAGCACAGATACGCAGTATTTT. Translating gives CASRLDTFSTDTQYF. Looking up the rest from reference TRBV5-1 and TRBJ2-3 gives the full variable domain: KAGVTQTPRYLIKTRGQQVTLSCSPISGHRSVSWYQQTPGQGLQFLFEYFSETQRNKGNFPGRFSGRQFSNSRSEMNVSTLELGDSALYLCASRLDTFSTDTQYFGPGTRLTVL.